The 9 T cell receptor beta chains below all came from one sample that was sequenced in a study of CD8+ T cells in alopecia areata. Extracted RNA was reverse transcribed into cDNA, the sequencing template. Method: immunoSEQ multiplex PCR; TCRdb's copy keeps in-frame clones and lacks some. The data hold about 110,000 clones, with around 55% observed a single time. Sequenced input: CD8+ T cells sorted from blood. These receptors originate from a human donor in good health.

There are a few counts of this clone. This chain's CDR3 is CASSPGTDNIQYF. The CDR3 nucleotides read TGTGCCAGCAGCCCGGGGACCGACAACATTCAGTACTTC. This chain joins TRBV5-6 and TRBJ2-4; the D gene could be TRBD1 or TRBD2 (5 bases each). The CDR3 is made up of 13 amino acids. Germline-derived CDR1 and CDR2 are SGHDT and YYEEEE. V dropped 4 bases and J dropped 7 bases, with 12 bases sitting between them. Full variable domain (missing parts from reference TRBV5-6 and TRBJ2-4): DAGVTQSPTHLIKTRGQQVTLRCSPKSGHDTVSWYQQALGQGPQFIFQYYEEEERQRGNFPDRFSGHQFPNYSSELNVNALLLGDSALYLCASSPGTDNIQYFGAGTRLSVL.

CDR3 nucleotides: TGCAGCGTTGATCTAGGTGACTCCTACGAGCAGTACTTC. Translating gives CSVDLGDSYEQYF. The chain combines TRBV29-1 with TRBJ2-7, with D unclear. The V end lost 3 bases, the J end lost 0 bases, and 9 bases lay between the germline ends. This CDR3 is built from 13 residues. Germline V gene sequence: CDR1 SQVTM, CDR2 ANQGSEA.

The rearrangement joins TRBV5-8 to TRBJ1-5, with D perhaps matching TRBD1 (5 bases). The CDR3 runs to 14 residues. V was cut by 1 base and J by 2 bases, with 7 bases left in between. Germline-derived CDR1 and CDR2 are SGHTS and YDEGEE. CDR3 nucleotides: TGTGCCAGCAGCTTGCCAGGGCGCAATCAGCCCCAGCATTTT. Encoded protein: CASSLPGRNQPQHF.

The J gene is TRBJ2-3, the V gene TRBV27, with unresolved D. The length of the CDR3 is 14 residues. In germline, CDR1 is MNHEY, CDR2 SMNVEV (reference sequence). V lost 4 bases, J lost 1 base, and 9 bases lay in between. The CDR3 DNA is TGTGCCAGCAGTTCCCTCCATCGCACAGATACGCAGTATTTT. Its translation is CASSSLHRTDTQYF.

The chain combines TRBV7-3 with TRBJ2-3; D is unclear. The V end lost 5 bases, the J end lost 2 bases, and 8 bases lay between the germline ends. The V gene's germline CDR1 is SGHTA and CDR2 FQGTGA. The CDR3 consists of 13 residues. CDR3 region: CASSPHHTDTQYF. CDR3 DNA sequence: TGTGCCAGCAGCCCGCACCACACAGATACGCAGTATTTT.

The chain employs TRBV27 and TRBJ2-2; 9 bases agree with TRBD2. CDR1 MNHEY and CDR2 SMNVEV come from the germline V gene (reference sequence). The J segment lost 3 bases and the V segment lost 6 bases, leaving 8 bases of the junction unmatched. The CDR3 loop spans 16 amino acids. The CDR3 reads CASSPLAGVDTGELFF. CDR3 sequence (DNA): TGTGCCAGCAGCCCATTAGCGGGGGTCGACACCGGGGAGCTGTTTTTT.

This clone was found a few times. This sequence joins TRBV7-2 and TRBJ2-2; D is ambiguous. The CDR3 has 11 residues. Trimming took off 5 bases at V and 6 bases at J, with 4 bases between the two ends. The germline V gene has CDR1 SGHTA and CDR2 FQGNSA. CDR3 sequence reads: CASSASGELFF. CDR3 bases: TGTGCCAGCAGCGCCTCCGGGGAGCTGTTTTTT.

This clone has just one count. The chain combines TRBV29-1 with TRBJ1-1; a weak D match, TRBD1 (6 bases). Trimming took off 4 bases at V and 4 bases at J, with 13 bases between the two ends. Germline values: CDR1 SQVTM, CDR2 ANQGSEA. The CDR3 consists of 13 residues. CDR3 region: CSVAGAEVTEAFF. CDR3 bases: TGCAGCGTTGCAGGGGCCGAGGTCACTGAAGCTTTCTTT.

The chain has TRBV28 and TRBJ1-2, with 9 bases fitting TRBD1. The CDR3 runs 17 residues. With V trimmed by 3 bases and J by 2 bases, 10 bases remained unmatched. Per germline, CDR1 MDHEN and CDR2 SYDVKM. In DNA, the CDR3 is TGTGCCAGCAGTTTCGAGGACAGGGGACTTCCGAACTATGGCTACACCTTC. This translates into CASSFEDRGLPNYGYTF.